The 19 T cell receptor beta chains listed next were all sequenced from one sample in a study of a mutant IDH1 vaccine in newly diagnosed glioma. TCRdb keeps only in-frame clones here, not all; method: immunoSEQ multiplex PCR. Counted here are some 30,000 clones, over 70% occurring once; the ten biggest clones make up about 9.3%. No antigen is known for these receptors. Described time point: week 35, safety follow-up. Mutant IDH1 20-mer peptide, at 300 ug, made up each vaccine dose, with topical imiquimod. The sample was PBMCs, taken from a glioma patient whose treatment included an IDH1 peptide vaccine. These receptors originate from a woman aged 25-40 years with glioma. Some clones in this sample may be carry-over from other donors' samples.

The chain combines TRBV7-3 with TRBJ1-1; D uncertain. V lost 1 base to trimming and J lost 1 base, with 10 bases between them. CDR1 SGHTA and CDR2 FQGTGA come from the germline V gene. This CDR3 has 15 amino acids. CDR3 residues: CASSLNRAPNTEAFF. In DNA, the CDR3 is TGTGCCAGCAGCTTAAACCGGGCCCCGAACACTGAAGCTTTCTTT. Full variable domain (outside the CDR3, taken from reference TRBV7-3 and TRBJ1-1): GAGVSQTPSNKVTEKGKYVELRCDPISGHTALYWYRQSLGQGPEFLIYFQGTGAADDSGLPNDRFFAVRPEGSVSTLKIQRTERGDSAVYLCASSLNRAPNTEAFFGQGTRLTVV.

This clone was recorded once. The chain uses TRBV28 and TRBJ1-5; 7 bases match TRBD1. The trim removed 4 bases at V and 6 bases at J, leaving 9 bases unmatched. CDR1 MDHEN and CDR2 SYDVKM come from the germline V gene. CDR3 length: 15 amino acids. The CDR3 reads CASSSVAGGGQPQHF. CDR3 in DNA: TGTGCCAGCAGTTCGGTGGCAGGGGGAGGTCAGCCCCAGCATTTT.

The chain combines TRBV18 with TRBJ1-1; TRBD1 is a possible D gene (6 bases). CDR1 and CDR2 from the germline V gene are KGHSH and LQKENI. CDR3 length: 13 residues. The germline V and J ends were trimmed by 3 bases and 7 bases, with 12 bases remaining between them. This chain's CDR3 is CASSPGGGNEAFF. In DNA form, the CDR3 reads TGTGCCAGCTCACCCGGTGGGGGCAATGAAGCTTTCTTT.

The CDR3 is CASSILTSGTGARETQYF. The CDR3 coding sequence is TGTGCCAGTAGTATCCTGACTAGCGGGACGGGAGCGAGGGAGACCCAGTACTTC. The chain couples TRBV19 to TRBJ2-5; 11 bases agree with TRBD2. The V and J ends lost 3 bases and 5 bases, in that order; junction bases with no gene match: 14. This CDR3 comprises 18 residues. CDR1 is LNHDA and CDR2 is SQIVND in the germline V gene (reference sequence). Full variable domain (rest looked up from reference TRBV19 and TRBJ2-5): DGGITQSPKYLFRKEGQNVTLSCEQNLNHDAMYWYRQDPGQGLRLIYYSQIVNDFQKGDIAEGYSVSREKKESFPLTVTSAQKNPTAFYLCASSILTSGTGARETQYFGPGTRLLVL.

The CDR3 nucleotides are TGTGCCAGCTCACCGGGACGGGAGAGTGAAGCTTTCTTT. It is translated as CASSPGRESEAFF. The chain combines TRBV18 with TRBJ1-1, with TRBD1 as a possible D gene (5 bases). The CDR3 length is 13 residues. Germline loops: CDR1 KGHSH, CDR2 LQKENI. V shed 3 bases and J shed 7 bases, with 12 bases lying between them.

This clone was recorded a few times. The rearrangement joins TRBV6-4 to TRBJ1-1, with D possibly being TRBD1 (6 bases). Germline V lookup: CDR1 MRHNA, CDR2 SNTAGT. V shed 5 bases and J shed 1 base, with 11 bases lying between them. The length of the CDR3 is 14 residues. CDR3 DNA: TGTGCCAGCAGTCCTTCAGGGGCGAACACTGAAGCTTTCTTT. Its translation: CASSPSGANTEAFF.

The chain has TRBV29-1 and TRBJ1-4, with D unclear. The CDR3 spans 13 residues. Germline V lookup: CDR1 SQVTM, CDR2 ANQGSEA. The V end was cut by 6 bases, the J end by 2 bases, with 10 bases between. The CDR3 reads CSVRSPTNEKLFF. In nucleotides, the CDR3 is TGCAGCGTCAGGAGCCCCACTAATGAAAAACTGTTTTTT.

The chain uses TRBV29-1 and TRBJ2-2, with D perhaps TRBD2 (5 bases). Germline V gives CDR1 SQVTM, CDR2 ANQGSEA. The V and J ends lost 6 bases and 1 base respectively, with 6 bases between them. The CDR3 length is 12 residues. The CDR3 protein is CSVGGNTGELFF. The CDR3 DNA sequence: TGCAGCGTCGGAGGGAACACCGGGGAGCTGTTTTTT.

This sequence joins TRBV25-1 and TRBJ2-7; 7 positions agree with TRBD1. With V trimmed by 3 bases and J by 4 bases, 3 bases remained unmatched. Per the germline V gene, CDR1 is MGHDK and CDR2 is SYGVNS. The CDR3 spans 13 residues. CDR3 sequence (DNA): TGTGCCAGCAGTGATCTGGACAGGTACGAGCAGTACTTC. Its translation: CASSDLDRYEQYF.

The chain employs TRBV2 and TRBJ2-5, with 12 positions matching TRBD1. Germline assignment: CDR1 SNHLY and CDR2 FYNNEI. The CDR3 consists of 13 residues. With 8 bases clipped from V and 7 bases from J, the junction kept 5 bases outside the gene matches. The CDR3 coding sequence is TGTGCCAGCCTGGGACAGGGGGCAGCGACCCAGTACTTC. It codes for CASLGQGAATQYF.

The sample holds a few counts of this clone. The chain is built from TRBV7-3 and TRBJ1-2; maybe TRBD1 (5 bases). Germline V lookup: CDR1 SGHTA, CDR2 FQGTGA. Deletions cut 6 bases from V and 3 bases from J, with 20 bases between. The length of the CDR3 is 16 residues. The CDR3, as DNA: TGTGCCAGCAGAAGACCGGCCGGGGCGGGGTACTATGGCTACACCTTC. Translated, it gives CASRRPAGAGYYGYTF.

The chain couples TRBV6-1 to TRBJ1-2, with TRBD1 identical over 7 bases. From germline, CDR1 is MNHNS and CDR2 SASEGT. V lost 1 base and J lost 4; bases outside the gene matches: 6. The CDR3 consists of 15 residues. The CDR3 bases are TGTGCCAGCAGTGAAGGACAGGGAGAAGCCTATGGCTACACCTTC. Its translation: CASSEGQGEAYGYTF.

V and J are TRBV10-2 and TRBJ1-5, with D unclear. The V end was cut by 0 bases, the J end by 11 bases, with 11 bases between. The germline CDR1 and CDR2 sequences are WSHSY and SAAADI. This CDR3 comprises 13 residues. CDR3: CASSESPRLAQHF. The CDR3 DNA reads TGCGCCAGCAGTGAGTCCCCCAGGTTGGCCCAGCATTTT.

This clone was seen only once. The chain combines TRBV5-6 with TRBJ2-3; no definite D call. V lost 4 bases and J lost 0, with 9 bases in between. Germline lookup yields CDR1 SGHDT and CDR2 YYEEEE. This CDR3 has 14 residues. This CDR3 is CASSLPGSTDTQYF. As DNA, the CDR3 is TGTGCCAGCAGCCTCCCCGGGAGCACAGATACGCAGTATTTT.

This chain uses TRBV19 with TRBJ2-2; 8 bases fit TRBD1. Trimming removed 3 bases from V and 1 base from J; junction bases left unmatched: 1. The CDR3 contains 15 residues. CDR1 and CDR2 (germline): LNHDA, SQIVND (reference sequence). The CDR3 coding sequence is TGTGCCAGTAGTATCGGGACAGGGAACACCGGGGAGCTGTTTTTT. Protein product: CASSIGTGNTGELFF.

The V and J genes are TRBV12-5 and TRBJ1-5, with D possibly being TRBD1 (6 bases). V lost 5 bases, J lost 1 base, and 18 bases lay in between. This CDR3 spans 17 amino acids. Germline V gene sequence: CDR1 LGHNT, CDR2 FRNRAP. CDR3 coding DNA: TGTGCTAGTGGTCCACCCCTTTGGGGGGCGAGCAATCAGCCCCAGCATTTT. Translation gives CASGPPLWGASNQPQHF.

This clone was counted once. The chain combines TRBV19 with TRBJ1-1; tentative D call: TRBD1 (6 bases). This CDR3 is built from 14 residues. V was clipped by 0 bases and J by 5 bases, with 10 bases between them. Germline V gene data show CDR1 as LNHDA and CDR2 as SQIVND (reference sequence). The CDR3: CASSIDRGYTEAFF. The CDR3 coding sequence is TGTGCCAGTAGTATAGACAGGGGATATACTGAAGCTTTCTTT.

The gene calls are TRBV7-2 and TRBJ2-5; the D gene is possibly TRBD2 (7 bases). CDR3 length equals 15 residues. The germline CDR1 and CDR2 sequences are SGHTA and FQGNSA. The V and J ends lost 5 bases and 3 bases respectively, with 16 bases between them. CDR3 sequence reads: CASSPGGPVKETQYF. CDR3 nucleotide sequence: TGTGCCAGCAGCCCGGGGGGCCCAGTTAAAGAGACCCAGTACTTC.

The table lists this clone with a few counts. V and J are TRBV30 and TRBJ1-4; a weak D match, TRBD1 (5 bases). Per germline, CDR1 GTSNPN and CDR2 SVGIG (reference sequence). Trimming cost V 0 bases and J 5 bases, with 10 bases left between them. The CDR3 sequence is 14 residues long. CDR3 region: CAWSVKGRNEKLFF. Written as DNA, the CDR3 is TGTGCCTGGAGTGTTAAGGGGAGGAATGAAAAACTGTTTTTT.